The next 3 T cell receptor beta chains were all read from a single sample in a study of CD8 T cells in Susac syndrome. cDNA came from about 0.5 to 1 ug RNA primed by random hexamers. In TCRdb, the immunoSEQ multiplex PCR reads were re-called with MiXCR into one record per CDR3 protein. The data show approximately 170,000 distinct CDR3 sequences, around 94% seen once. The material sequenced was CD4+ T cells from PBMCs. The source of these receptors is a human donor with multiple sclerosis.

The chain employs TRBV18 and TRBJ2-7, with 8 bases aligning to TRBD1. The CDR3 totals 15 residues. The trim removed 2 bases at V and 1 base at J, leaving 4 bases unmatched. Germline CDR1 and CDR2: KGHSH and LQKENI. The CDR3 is CASSPSNRGSYEQYF. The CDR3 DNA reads TGTGCCAGCTCACCATCGAACAGGGGGTCCTACGAGCAGTACTTC.

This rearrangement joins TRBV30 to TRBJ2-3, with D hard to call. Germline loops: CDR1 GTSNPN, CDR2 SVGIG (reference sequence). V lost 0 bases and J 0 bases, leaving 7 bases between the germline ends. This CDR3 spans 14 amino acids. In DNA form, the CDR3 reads TGTGCCTGGAGTGTGGCCGGAAGCACAGATACGCAGTATTTT. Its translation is CAWSVAGSTDTQYF.

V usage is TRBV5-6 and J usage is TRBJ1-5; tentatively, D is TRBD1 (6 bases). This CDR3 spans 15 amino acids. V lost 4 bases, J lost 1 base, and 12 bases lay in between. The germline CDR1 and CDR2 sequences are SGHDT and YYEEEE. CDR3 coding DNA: TGTGCCAGCAGCCTAGGGGGACGAAGCAATCAGCCCCAGCATTTT. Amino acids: CASSLGGRSNQPQHF.